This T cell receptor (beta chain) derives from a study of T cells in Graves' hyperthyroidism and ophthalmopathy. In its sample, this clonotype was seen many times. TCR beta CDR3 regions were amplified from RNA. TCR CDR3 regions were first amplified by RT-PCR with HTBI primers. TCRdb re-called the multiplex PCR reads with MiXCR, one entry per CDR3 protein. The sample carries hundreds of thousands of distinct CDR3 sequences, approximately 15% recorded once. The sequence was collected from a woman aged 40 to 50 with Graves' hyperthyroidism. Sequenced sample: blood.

The DNA for the CDR3 is TGTGCCAGCAGTTCCACCGGGCCAGCCTACAATGAGCAGTTCTTC. It specifies CASSSTGPAYNEQFF. The chain has TRBV6-1 and TRBJ2-1; no clear D. Germline loops: CDR1 MNHNS, CDR2 SASEGT. The ends were cut back, 5 bases at V and 2 bases at J, with 13 bases in the middle. CDR3 length: 15 residues.